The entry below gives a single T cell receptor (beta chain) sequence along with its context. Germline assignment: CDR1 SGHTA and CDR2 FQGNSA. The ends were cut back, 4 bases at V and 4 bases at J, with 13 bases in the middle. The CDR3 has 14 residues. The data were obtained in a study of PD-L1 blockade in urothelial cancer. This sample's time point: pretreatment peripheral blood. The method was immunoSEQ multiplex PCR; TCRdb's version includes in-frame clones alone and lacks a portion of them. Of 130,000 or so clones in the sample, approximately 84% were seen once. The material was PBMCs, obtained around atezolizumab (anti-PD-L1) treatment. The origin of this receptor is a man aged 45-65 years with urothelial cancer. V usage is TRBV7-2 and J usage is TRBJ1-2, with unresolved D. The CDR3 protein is CASSYLVVPYGYTF. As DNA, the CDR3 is TGTGCCAGCAGCTACCTTGTAGTCCCCTATGGCTACACCTTC. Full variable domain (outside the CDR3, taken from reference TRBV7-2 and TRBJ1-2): GAGVSQSPSNKVTEKGKDVELRCDPISGHTALYWYRQSLGQGLEFLIYFQGNSAPDKSGLPSDRFSAERTGGSVSTLTIQRTQQEDSAVYLCASSYLVVPYGYTFGSGTRLTVV.